The sequence of this T cell receptor beta chain was determined in a study of blood T cell repertoires in COVID-19. Study-wide context: Samples of COVID-19 (acute and convalescent) were obtained from the United States, Italy and Spain. PBMCs, B-cell-depleted T cells, or T cells were the source of the cDNA or gDNA that made up the material.

Authors' analysis steps: Amplified reference gene primers provided the basis for estimating nucleated cell counts. TCRdb keeps only in-frame clones here, not all; method: immunoSEQ multiplex PCR. That table is the source of V, J and clone size, and D and trimming were worked out from the DNA. The profile shows 120,000 or so clones, around four fifths of them singletons. J gave up 2 bases and V 6 bases, and 6 bases lay outside the gene matches. Germline assignment: CDR1 MNHEY and CDR2 SVGAGI. The CDR3 is 14 amino acids. V is TRBV6-5 and J is TRBJ1-2; TRBD1 aligns across 7 bases. Sequences were obtained from peripheral blood. The receptor was derived from a man aged 55 to 70 with acute or convalescent COVID-19. The chain's CDR3 is CASRRGTENYGYTF. As DNA, the CDR3 is TGTGCCAGCAGAAGGGGGACAGAAAACTATGGCTACACCTTC.